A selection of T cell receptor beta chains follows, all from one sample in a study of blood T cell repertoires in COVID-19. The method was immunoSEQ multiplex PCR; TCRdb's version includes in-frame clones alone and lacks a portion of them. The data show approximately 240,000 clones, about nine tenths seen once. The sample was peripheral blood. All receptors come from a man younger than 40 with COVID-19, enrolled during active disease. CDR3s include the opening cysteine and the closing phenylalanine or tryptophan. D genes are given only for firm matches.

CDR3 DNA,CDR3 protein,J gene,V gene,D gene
TGTGCCAGCAGTTACGGGAATGGGGAGAGTGAGCAGTTCTTC,CASSYGNGESEQFF,TRBJ2-1,TRBV6-6,.
TGTGCCAGCAGCCAAGTCGTAGCACCGAGATCAGATACGCAGTATTTT,CASSQVVAPRSDTQYF,TRBJ2-3,TRBV3-1/TRBV3-2,.
TGCGCCAGCAGTCTCAGGGTCGACTATGGCTACACCTTC,CASSLRVDYGYTF,TRBJ1-2,TRBV5-1,.
TGTGCCAGTAGAACAGGGGCAACCTTTGAAGCTTTCTTT,CASRTGATFEAFF,TRBJ1-1,TRBV2,TRBD1
TGTGCCAGCAGCTTAGCAGCCGACAGTATCTCCTACACCTTC,CASSLAADSISYTF,TRBJ1-2,TRBV7-9,.
TGTGCCAGCAGTTACGCGGACAGGGACAATGAGCAGTTCTTC,CASSYADRDNEQFF,TRBJ2-1,TRBV6-5,TRBD1
TGTGCCAGCTCAAAGAGTTATCAACAAGAGACCCAGTACTTC,CASSKSYQQETQYF,TRBJ2-5,TRBV18,.
TGTGCCAGCAGCCGGACGCAGGGGGCTGGCTATGGCTACACCTTC,CASSRTQGAGYGYTF,TRBJ1-2,TRBV7-2,TRBD1
TGTGCCAGCAGTCAGGACAGGGCCTCTGAAGCTTTCTTT,CASSQDRASEAFF,TRBJ1-1,TRBV27,TRBD1
TGCGCCAGCAGTGAGCCGGGACTAGCGGGAGACAACTCCTACGAGCAGTACTTC,CASSEPGLAGDNSYEQYF,TRBJ2-7,TRBV10-2,TRBD2
TGCAGCGCCCGGGCGACAGGGGGCGACTATGGCTACACCTTC,CSARATGGDYGYTF,TRBJ1-2,TRBV29-1,TRBD1
TGTGCCAGCAGCTTAGATTCCGGGTTGCCCTATGGCTACACCTTC,CASSLDSGLPYGYTF,TRBJ1-2,TRBV11-2,.
TGTGCCAGCTCACTAAGCATAGACAGAAGGATTAACTACGAGCAGTACTTC,CASSLSIDRRINYEQYF,TRBJ2-7,TRBV18,.
TGTGCCAGTAGTGGGGTACAGGGGAACGAGCAGTACTTC,CASSGVQGNEQYF,TRBJ2-7,TRBV19,TRBD1
TGTGCCAGCAGTCCCCCCCCGGGTAGGCACCGATCTGCGGCTTTCTTT,CASSPPPGRHRSAAFF,TRBJ1-1,TRBV5-4,.
TGTGCCAGCGGCGAAGCAGGGGTTGACACCGGGGAGCTGTTTTTT,CASGEAGVDTGELFF,TRBJ2-2,TRBV25-1,.
TGTGCCAGCTCACCCTCGGGACAGGGAGGACAGCCCCAGCATTTT,CASSPSGQGGQPQHF,TRBJ1-5,TRBV18,TRBD1
TGTGCCTGGAGTGTACAGGGCGGGTCTGGAAACACCATATATTTT,CAWSVQGGSGNTIYF,TRBJ1-3,TRBV30,.
TGTGCCAGCAGGCCGGGACTAGCGGGGGGTCGTGGCGAGCAGTACTTC,CASRPGLAGGRGEQYF,TRBJ2-7,TRBV7-9,TRBD2
TGTGCCAGCAGTCCCCGTGAAGGGAGGCAAGAGACCCAGTACTTC,CASSPREGRQETQYF,TRBJ2-5,TRBV27,.
TGTGCCAGCAGCTCACTAGCCAAAAACATTCAGTACTTC,CASSSLAKNIQYF,TRBJ2-4,TRBV5-4,.